There are a few counts of the clone carrying this T cell receptor beta chain. The antigen remains undetermined. This sample stems from a study of T cell responses to AZD1222 COVID-19 vaccine. Whole-study context: Second doses that came at about 4 or about 12 weeks were put together. General study results and limits: Repertoire samples came only from after the peak T cell response. Per reports, nearly half of all spike-specific TCRs target regions that are unmutated in variants.

The CDR3 sequence is 13 residues long. V shed 5 bases and J shed 4 bases, with 11 bases lying between them. Germline-derived CDR1 and CDR2 are MNHEY and SMNVEV (reference sequence). TCRdb's table, derived via immunoSEQ multiplex PCR, lists solely in-frame clones and lacks some. The table includes roughly 170,000 clones, around 92% detected once. The sequence derives from an adult in good health. Sequencing used peripheral blood, obtained on day 0 of AZD1222 vaccination. V and J are TRBV27 and TRBJ1-1; D is unresolved. In DNA form, the CDR3 reads TGTGCCAGCAGTCTAAAAGTATTCACTGAAGCTTTCTTT. Protein sequence: CASSLKVFTEAFF.